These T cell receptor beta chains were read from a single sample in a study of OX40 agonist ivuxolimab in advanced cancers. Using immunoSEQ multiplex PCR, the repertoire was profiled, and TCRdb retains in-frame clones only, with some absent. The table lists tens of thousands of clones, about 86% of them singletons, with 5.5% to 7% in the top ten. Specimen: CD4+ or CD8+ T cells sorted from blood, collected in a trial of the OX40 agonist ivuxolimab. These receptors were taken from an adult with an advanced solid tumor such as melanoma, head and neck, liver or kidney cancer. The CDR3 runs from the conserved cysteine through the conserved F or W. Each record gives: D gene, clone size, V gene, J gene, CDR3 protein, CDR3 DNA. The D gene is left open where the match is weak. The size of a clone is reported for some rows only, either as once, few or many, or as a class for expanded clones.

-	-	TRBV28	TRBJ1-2	CASSLVQGPPYGYTF	TGTGCCAGCAGTTTAGTCCAGGGCCCCCCCTATGGCTACACCTTC
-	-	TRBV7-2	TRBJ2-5	CASSPRTEWETQYF	TGTGCCAGCAGCCCCCGGACAGAGTGGGAGACCCAGTACTTC
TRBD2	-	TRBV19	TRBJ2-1	CASRAGGTYNEQFF	TGTGCCAGTAGAGCGGGGGGCACATACAATGAGCAGTTCTTC
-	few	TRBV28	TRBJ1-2	CASSFGAKGGYTF	TGTGCCAGCAGTTTCGGGGCGAAGGGTGGCTACACCTTC
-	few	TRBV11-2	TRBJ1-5	CASSVAGTSGNQPQHF	TGTGCCAGCAGCGTCGCAGGGACTTCGGGCAATCAGCCCCAGCATTTT
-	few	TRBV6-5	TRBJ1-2	CASSYSGVGYTF	TGTGCCAGCAGTTACTCAGGGGTTGGCTACACCTTC
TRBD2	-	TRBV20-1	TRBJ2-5	CNPGGVETQYF	TGCAACCCGGGGGGGGTTGAGACCCAGTACTTC
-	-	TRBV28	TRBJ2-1	CASRPPPGRAVEQFF	TGTGCCAGCAGACCACCTCCTGGCAGGGCGGTTGAGCAGTTCTTC
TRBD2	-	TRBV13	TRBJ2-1	CASSFGGGAYNEQFF	TGTGCCAGCAGCTTCGGCGGGGGGGCTTACAATGAGCAGTTCTTC
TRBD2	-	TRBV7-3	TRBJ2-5	CASSPGTRATQETQYF	TGTGCCAGCAGCCCTGGGACTAGGGCGACCCAAGAGACCCAGTACTTC